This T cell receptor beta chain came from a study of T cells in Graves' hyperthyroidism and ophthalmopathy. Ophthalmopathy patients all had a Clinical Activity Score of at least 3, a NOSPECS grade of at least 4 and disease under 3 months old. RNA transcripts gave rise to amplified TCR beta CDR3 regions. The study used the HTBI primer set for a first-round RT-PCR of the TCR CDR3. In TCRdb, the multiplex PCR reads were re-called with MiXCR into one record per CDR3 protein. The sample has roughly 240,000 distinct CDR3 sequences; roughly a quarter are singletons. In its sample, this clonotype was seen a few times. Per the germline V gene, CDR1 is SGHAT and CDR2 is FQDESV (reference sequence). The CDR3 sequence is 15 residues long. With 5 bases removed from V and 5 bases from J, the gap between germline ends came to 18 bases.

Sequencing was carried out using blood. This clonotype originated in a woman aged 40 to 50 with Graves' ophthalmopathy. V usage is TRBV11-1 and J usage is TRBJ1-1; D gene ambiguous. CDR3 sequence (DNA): TGTGCCAGCAGCCCTCGGGTCGGGGTGAGGACTGAAGCTTTCTTT. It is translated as CASSPRVGVRTEAFF.